Here is one T cell receptor beta chain with its context. The PCR employed 60 Vbeta primers together with 13 Jbeta primers. Profiled with immunoSEQ multiplex PCR; TCRdb holds only in-frame clones, not every one. The sample lists some 130,000 clones, around 77% occurring once. This sample stems from a study of cytomegalovirus exposure and HLA in healthy donors. There are 14 residues in the CDR3. V was pared by 5 bases and J by 6 bases, with 4 bases of the junction left unmatched. CDR1 and CDR2 from the germline V gene are SGHVS and FQNEAQ. Sequenced material: PBMCs. The J gene is TRBJ2-3, the V gene TRBV7-8, with 11 bases that match TRBD2. The sequence was collected from a man aged 25 to 40 in good health. CDR3 residues: CASSLSGRADTQYF. The CDR3 bases are TGTGCCAGCAGCCTTAGCGGGAGGGCGGATACGCAGTATTTT.